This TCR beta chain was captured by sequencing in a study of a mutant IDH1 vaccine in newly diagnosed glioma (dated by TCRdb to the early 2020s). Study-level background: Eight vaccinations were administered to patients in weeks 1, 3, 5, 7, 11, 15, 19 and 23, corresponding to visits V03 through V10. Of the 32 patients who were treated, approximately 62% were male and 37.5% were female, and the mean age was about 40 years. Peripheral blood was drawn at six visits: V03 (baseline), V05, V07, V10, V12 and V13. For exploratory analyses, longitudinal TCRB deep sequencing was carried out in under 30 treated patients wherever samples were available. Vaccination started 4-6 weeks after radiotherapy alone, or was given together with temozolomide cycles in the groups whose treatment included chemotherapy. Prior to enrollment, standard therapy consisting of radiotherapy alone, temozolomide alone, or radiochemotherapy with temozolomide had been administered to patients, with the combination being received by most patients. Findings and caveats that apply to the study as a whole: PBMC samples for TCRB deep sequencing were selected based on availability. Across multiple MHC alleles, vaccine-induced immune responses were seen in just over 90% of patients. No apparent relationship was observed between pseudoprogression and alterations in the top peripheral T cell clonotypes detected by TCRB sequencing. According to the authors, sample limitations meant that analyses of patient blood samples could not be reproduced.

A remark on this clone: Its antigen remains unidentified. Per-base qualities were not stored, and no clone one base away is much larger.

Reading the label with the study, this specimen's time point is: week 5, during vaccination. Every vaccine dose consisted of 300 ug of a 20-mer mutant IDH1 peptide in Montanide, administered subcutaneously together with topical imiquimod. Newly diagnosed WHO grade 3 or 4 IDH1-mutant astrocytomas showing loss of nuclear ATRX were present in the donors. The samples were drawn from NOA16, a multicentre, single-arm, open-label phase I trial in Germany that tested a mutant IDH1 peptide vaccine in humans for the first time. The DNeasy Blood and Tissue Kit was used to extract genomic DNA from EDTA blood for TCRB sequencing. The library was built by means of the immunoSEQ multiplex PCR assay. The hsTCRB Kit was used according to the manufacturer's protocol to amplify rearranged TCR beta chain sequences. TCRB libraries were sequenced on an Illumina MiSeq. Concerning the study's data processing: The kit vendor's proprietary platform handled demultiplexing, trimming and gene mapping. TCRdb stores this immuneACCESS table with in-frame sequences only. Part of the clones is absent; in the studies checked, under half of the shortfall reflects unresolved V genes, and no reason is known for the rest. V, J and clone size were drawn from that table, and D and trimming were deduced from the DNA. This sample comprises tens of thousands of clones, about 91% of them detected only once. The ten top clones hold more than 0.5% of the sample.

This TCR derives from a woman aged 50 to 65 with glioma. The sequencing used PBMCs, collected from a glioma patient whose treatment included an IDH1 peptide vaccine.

The CDR3 reads CASTPGGIYTEAFF. The DNA sequence is given as TGTGCCAGCACCCCCGGGGGAATATACACTGAAGCTTTCTTT. In this chain, TRBV28 is recombined with TRBJ1-1; the best D guess is TRBD1, with 5 bases matching. From the cysteine up to the phenylalanine, the CDR3 has a length of 14 residues. Only the CDR3 DNA stays, 42 bases, in frame from base 1. A distance of 15 bases separates the germline ends of V and J, which lose 7 bases and 3 bases respectively. From the germline V gene, CDR1 is MDHEN and CDR2 is SYDVKM.